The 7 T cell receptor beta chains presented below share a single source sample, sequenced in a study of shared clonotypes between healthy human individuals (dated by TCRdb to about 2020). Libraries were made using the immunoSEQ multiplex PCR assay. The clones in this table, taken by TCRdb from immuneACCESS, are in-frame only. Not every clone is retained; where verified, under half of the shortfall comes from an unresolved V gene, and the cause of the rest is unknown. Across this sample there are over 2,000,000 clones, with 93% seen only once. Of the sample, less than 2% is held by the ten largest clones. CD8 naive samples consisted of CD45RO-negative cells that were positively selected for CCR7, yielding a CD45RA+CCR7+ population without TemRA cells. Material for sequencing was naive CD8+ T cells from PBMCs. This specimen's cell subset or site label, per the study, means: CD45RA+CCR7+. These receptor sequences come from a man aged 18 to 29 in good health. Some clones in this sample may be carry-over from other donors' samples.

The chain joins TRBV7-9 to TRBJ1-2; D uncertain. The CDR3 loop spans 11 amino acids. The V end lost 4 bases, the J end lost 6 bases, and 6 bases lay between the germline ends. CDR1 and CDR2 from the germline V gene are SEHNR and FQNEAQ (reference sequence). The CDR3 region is CASSYGDGYTF. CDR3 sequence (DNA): TGTGCCAGCAGCTATGGCGATGGCTACACCTTC.

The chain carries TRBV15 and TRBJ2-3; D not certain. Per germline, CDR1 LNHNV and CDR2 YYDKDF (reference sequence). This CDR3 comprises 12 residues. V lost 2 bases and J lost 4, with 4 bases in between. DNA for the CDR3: TGTGCCACCAGCAGACCACCAGATACGCAGTATTTT. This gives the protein CATSRPPDTQYF. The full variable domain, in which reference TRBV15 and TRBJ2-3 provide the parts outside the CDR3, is DAMVIQNPRYQVTQFGKPVTLSCSQTLNHNVMYWYQQKSSQAPKLLFHYYDKDFNNEADTPDNFQSRRPNTSFCFLDIRSPGLGDTAMYLCATSRPPDTQYFGPGTRLTVL.

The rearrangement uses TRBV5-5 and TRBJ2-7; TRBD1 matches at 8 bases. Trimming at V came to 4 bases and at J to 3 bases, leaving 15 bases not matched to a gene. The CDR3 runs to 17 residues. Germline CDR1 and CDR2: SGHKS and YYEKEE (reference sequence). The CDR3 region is CASSASPGTGEYYEQYF. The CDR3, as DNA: TGTGCCAGCAGCGCATCACCCGGGACAGGAGAATACTACGAGCAGTACTTC. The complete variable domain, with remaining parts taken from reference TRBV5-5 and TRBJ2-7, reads DAGVTQSPTHLIKTRGQQVTLRCSPISGHKSVSWYQQVLGQGPQFIFQYYEKEERGRGNFPDRFSARQFPNYSSELNVNALLLGDSALYLCASSASPGTGEYYEQYFGPGTRLTVT.

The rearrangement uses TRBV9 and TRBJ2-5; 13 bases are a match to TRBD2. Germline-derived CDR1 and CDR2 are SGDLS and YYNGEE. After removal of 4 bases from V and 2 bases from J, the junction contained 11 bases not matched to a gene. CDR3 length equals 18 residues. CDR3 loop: CASSPSGGTSGAQETQYF. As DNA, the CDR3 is TGTGCCAGCAGCCCTAGCGGAGGGACTAGCGGGGCACAAGAGACCCAGTACTTC.

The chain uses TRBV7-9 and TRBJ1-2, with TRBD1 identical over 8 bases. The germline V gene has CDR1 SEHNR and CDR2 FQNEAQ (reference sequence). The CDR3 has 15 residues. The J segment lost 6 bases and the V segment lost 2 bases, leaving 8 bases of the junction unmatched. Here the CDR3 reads CASSLSDRVRDGYTF. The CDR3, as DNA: TGTGCCAGCAGCTTATCGGACAGGGTCCGCGATGGCTACACCTTC. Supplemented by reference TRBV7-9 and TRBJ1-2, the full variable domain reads DTGVSQNPRHKITKRGQNVTFRCDPISEHNRLYWYRQTLGQGPEFLTYFQNEAQLEKSRLLSDRFSAERPKGSFSTLEIQRTEQGDSAMYLCASSLSDRVRDGYTFGSGTRLTVV.

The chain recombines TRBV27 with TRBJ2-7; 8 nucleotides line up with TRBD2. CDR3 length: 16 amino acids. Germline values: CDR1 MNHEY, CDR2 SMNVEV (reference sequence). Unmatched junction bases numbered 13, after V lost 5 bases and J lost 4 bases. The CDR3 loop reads CASSPNLVAGPYEQYF. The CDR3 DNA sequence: TGTGCCAGCAGTCCCAACCTCGTAGCGGGGCCTTACGAGCAGTACTTC.

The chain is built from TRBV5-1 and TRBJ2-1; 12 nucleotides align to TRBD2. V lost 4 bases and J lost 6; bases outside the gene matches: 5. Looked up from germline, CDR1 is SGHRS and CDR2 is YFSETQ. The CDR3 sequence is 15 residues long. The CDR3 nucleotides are TGCGCCAGCAGCGCGACTAGCGGGAGTTTCAATGAGCAGTTCTTC. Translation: CASSATSGSFNEQFF.